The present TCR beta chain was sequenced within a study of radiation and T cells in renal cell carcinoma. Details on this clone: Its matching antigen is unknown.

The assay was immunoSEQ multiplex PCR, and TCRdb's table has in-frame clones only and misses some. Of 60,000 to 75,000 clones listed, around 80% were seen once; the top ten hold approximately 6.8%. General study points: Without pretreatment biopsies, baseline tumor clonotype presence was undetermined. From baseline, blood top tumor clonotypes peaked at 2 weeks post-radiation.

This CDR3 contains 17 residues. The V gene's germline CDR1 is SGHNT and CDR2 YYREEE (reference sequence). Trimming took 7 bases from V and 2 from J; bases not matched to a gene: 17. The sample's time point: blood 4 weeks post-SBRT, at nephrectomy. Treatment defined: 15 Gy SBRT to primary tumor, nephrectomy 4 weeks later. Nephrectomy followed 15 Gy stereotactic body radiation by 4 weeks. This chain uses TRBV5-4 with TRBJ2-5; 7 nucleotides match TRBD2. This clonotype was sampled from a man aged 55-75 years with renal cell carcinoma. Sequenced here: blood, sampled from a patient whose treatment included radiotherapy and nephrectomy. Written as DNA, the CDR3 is TGTGCCAGCGGCTCGGCAAGGCTAGCGGTCCTTCAAGAGACCCAGTACTTC. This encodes CASGSARLAVLQETQYF.